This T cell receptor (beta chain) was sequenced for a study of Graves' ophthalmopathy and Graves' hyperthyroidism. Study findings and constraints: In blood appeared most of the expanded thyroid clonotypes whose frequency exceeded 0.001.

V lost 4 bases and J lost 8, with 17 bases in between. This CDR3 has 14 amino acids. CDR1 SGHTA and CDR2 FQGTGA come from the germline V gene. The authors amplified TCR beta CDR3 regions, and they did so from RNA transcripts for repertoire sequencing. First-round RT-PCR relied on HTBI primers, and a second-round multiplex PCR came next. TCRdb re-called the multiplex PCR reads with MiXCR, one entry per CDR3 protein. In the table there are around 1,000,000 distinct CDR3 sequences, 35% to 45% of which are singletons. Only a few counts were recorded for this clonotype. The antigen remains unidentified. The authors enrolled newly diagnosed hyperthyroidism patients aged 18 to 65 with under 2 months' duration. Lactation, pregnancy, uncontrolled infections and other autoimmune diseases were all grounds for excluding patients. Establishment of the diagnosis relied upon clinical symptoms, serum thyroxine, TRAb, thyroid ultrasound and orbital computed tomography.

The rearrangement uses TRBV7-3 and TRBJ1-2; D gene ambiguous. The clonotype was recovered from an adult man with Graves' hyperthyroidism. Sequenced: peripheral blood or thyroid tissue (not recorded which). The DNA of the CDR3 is TGTGCCAGCAGCTCGCCGGGCGCGGCGGGCGGCTACACCTTC. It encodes CASSSPGAAGGYTF.